Listed here are 13 T cell receptor beta chains from one sample, sequenced in a study of T cells in Graves' hyperthyroidism and ophthalmopathy. TCR beta CDR3 region amplification was performed from RNA transcripts. HTBI primers were the set used in a first-round RT-PCR of the TCR CDR3. Via MiXCR, TCRdb re-called the multiplex PCR reads, giving one row per CDR3 protein. The sample records approximately 400,000 distinct CDR3 sequences, 13% being singletons. Sequencing was performed on blood. The source is a man aged 30 to 39 with Graves' hyperthyroidism that later progressed to Graves' ophthalmopathy.

CDR3 nucleotides: TGTGCCAGCAGCCCGAGGGACACCCTTTCGCCTTCTGGGGCCAACGTCCTGACTTTC. Encoded protein: CASSPRDTLSPSGANVLTF. The chain joins TRBV7-2 to TRBJ2-6; possibly TRBD1 for D (6 bases). CDR3 length equals 19 residues. Germline CDR1 is SGHTA and CDR2 is FQGNSA. Trimming removed 5 bases from V and 1 base from J, with 21 bases in between.

This clonotype was seen more than once but under ten times. The V gene is TRBV7-9, the J gene TRBJ2-1, with D unclear. Germline loops: CDR1 SEHNR, CDR2 FQNEAQ (reference sequence). The length of the CDR3 is 13 residues. V dropped 2 bases and J dropped 6 bases, with 8 bases sitting between them. CDR3 in DNA: TGTGCCAGCAGCTTATTAGGCCCCAATGAGCAGTTCTTC. Its translation: CASSLLGPNEQFF.

Many counts were recorded for this clonotype. The rearrangement links TRBV4-1 to TRBJ2-7; 7 bases match TRBD2. Unmatched junction bases numbered 8, after V lost 2 bases and J lost 7 bases. This CDR3 spans 14 amino acids. Germline assignment: CDR1 MGHRA and CDR2 YSYEKL. The CDR3 bases are TGCGCCAGCAGCCAAAGGGAGGGTCGAAGTGAGCAGTACTTC. Amino acids: CASSQREGRSEQYF.

This clonotype was detected many times. The chain combines TRBV7-2 with TRBJ1-2; 7 bases line up with TRBD1. The germline V gene encodes CDR1 SGHTA and CDR2 FQGNSA. V lost 5 bases to trimming and J lost 4 bases; unmatched junction nucleotides: 10. The CDR3 extends over 15 amino acids. The CDR3 protein is CASSQSGTAPYGYTF. The CDR3 DNA reads TGTGCCAGCAGCCAATCCGGGACAGCGCCCTATGGCTACACCTTC.

V gene TRBV20-1 combines with J gene TRBJ1-2; D not certain. With 1 base removed from V and 7 bases from J, the gap between germline ends came to 7 bases. Germline CDR1 reads DFQATT; CDR2 reads SNEGSKA (reference sequence). There are 11 residues in the CDR3. The DNA for the CDR3 is TGCAGTGCTAGAGGAGAAAGTGGCTACACCTTC. This encodes CSARGESGYTF.

In regard to this clonotype: Mismatch with germline at one junction end may stem from a read error. In DNA form, the CDR3 reads TGCGCCAGCAGATACACCAGGGGCACCTATGATTCACCCCTCCACTTT. It specifies CASRYTRGTYDSPLHF. The rearrangement uses TRBV5-1 and TRBJ1-6; a weak D match, TRBD1 (6 bases). CDR3 length: 16 residues. The V gene's germline CDR1 is SGHRS and CDR2 YFSETQ.

J is TRBJ2-7 and V is TRBV28; perhaps D is TRBD1 or TRBD2 (6 bases each). Germline V CDR1 and CDR2: MDHEN, SYDVKM. This CDR3 is 12 amino acids long. V gave up 7 bases and J gave up 4 bases, with 11 bases separating them. DNA for the CDR3: TGTGCCAGCACGCGAGGGGGGTACGAGCAGTACTTC. It is translated as CASTRGGYEQYF. Full variable domain (outside the CDR3, taken from reference TRBV28 and TRBJ2-7): DVKVTQSSRYLVKRTGEKVFLECVQDMDHENMFWYRQDPGLGLRLIYFSYDVKMKEKGDIPEGYSVSREKKERFSLILESASTNQTSMYLCASTRGGYEQYFGPGTRLTVT.

The chain couples TRBV20-1 to TRBJ2-7; 11 bases map to TRBD2. Germline V CDR1 and CDR2: DFQATT, SNEGSKA (reference sequence). V shed 0 bases and J 0 bases; nucleotides not matched to a gene: 7. The CDR3 is made up of 17 amino acids. CDR3 amino acids: CSARDVLAGGSSYEQYF. The CDR3 nucleotides are TGCAGTGCTAGAGATGTCCTAGCGGGGGGCAGCTCCTACGAGCAGTACTTC.

In its sample, this clonotype was seen a few times. The V call is TRBV15, the J call TRBJ1-3; D unresolved. This CDR3 region has 14 residues. Germline CDR1 reads LNHNV; CDR2 reads YYDKDF (reference sequence). V was clipped by 2 bases and J by 2 bases, with 7 bases between them. CDR3: CATSRSGAGNTIYF. The CDR3 DNA sequence: TGTGCCACCAGCAGATCCGGTGCTGGAAACACCATATATTTT.

In its sample, this clonotype was seen many times. This chain uses TRBV12-3 or TRBV12-4 with TRBJ2-7; D not certain. Trimming shortened V by 6 bases and J by 3 bases, and 12 bases separated the two germline ends. CDR3 length: 13 amino acids. This CDR3 reads CASSPSEDYEQYF. The CDR3 DNA is TGTGCCAGCAGCCCCAGCGAGGACTACGAGCAGTACTTC.

Ten or more counts support this clonotype. V gene TRBV7-2 combines with J gene TRBJ2-1; 7 nucleotides agree with TRBD1. CDR1 and CDR2 from the germline V gene are SGHTA and FQGNSA. V lost 1 base, J lost 4 bases, and 4 bases stayed unmatched. The length of the CDR3 is 15 residues. CDR3: CASSLEGGRYNEQFF. CDR3 coding DNA: TGTGCCAGCAGCTTAGAAGGGGGCAGGTACAATGAGCAGTTCTTC.

V usage is TRBV6-1 and J usage is TRBJ1-5; 11 bases align to TRBD1. CDR1 is MNHNS and CDR2 is SASEGT in the germline V gene. The trim removed 4 bases at V and 7 bases at J, leaving 6 bases unmatched. The length of the CDR3 is 15 residues. DNA of the CDR3: TGTGCCAGCAGTGGGACAGGGGGCTTCTGGCAGCCCCAGCATTTT. Translated, it gives CASSGTGGFWQPQHF.

This CDR3 reads CASSLPGTGVTDTQYF. The CDR3 nucleotides read TGTGCCAGCAGCTTACCCGGGACAGGGGTCACAGATACGCAGTATTTT. The chain has TRBV7-9 and TRBJ2-3, with 10 bases identical to TRBD1. Germline CDR1 is SEHNR and CDR2 is FQNEAQ (reference sequence). This CDR3 region has 16 residues. J gave up 2 bases and V 2 bases, and 4 bases lay outside the gene matches.